This TCR beta chain was recovered during a study of T cell responses to AZD1222 COVID-19 vaccine. Study as a whole: Both about-4-week and about-12-week second-dose recipients were combined. Overall study results and limits: Increases in Spike-specific TCR breadth and depth were seen after two AZD1222 doses. No day 14 peak samples; only post-peak repertoires were characterized.

This table comes from immunoSEQ multiplex PCR, and its TCRdb copy is limited to in-frame clones, with some not included. The data show about 150,000 clones, 70% to 90% seen once. Germline assignment: CDR1 LGHDT and CDR2 YNNKEL (reference sequence). CDR3 size: 15 residues. Trimming shortened V by 4 bases and J by 6 bases, and 16 bases separated the two germline ends. In this sample, this clone turned up a few times. Its antigen is undetermined. The chain combines TRBV3-1 (or the pseudogene TRBV3-2) with TRBJ2-1; tentatively, D is TRBD2 (6 bases). Sample: peripheral blood, taken on day 0 of AZD1222 vaccination. This clonotype was obtained from an adult in good health. In DNA form, the CDR3 reads TGTGCCAGCAGCCCCGGGAGCCAGGGTAGCAATGAGCAGTTCTTC. Amino acid sequence: CASSPGSQGSNEQFF.